The clone carrying this T cell receptor (beta chain) occurred once. This entry belongs to a study of T cell responses to AZD1222 COVID-19 vaccine. TCRdb's table, derived via immunoSEQ multiplex PCR, lists solely in-frame clones and lacks some. Of approximately 94,000 clones listed, 92% are singletons. Sequencing used peripheral blood, obtained on day 0 of AZD1222 vaccination. The receptor's source is an adult in good health.

CDR3 sequence: CASSQDPGQRLSSYNSPLHF. In nucleotides, the CDR3 is TGCGCCAGCAGCCAAGATCCGGGCCAGAGGTTAAGCTCCTATAATTCACCCCTCCACTTT. The V and J genes are TRBV4-1 and TRBJ1-6; D not certain. The CDR3 runs to 20 residues. Germline V gene sequence: CDR1 MGHRA, CDR2 YSYEKL. With 0 bases removed from V and 0 bases from J, the gap between germline ends came to 18 bases.